The 31 T cell receptor beta chains below come from one sample, sequenced in a study of beta chain features in type 1 diabetes. These receptors have no known antigen. cDNA synthesis used the whole RNA isolate, giving expressed TCRB sequences. Using immunoSEQ multiplex PCR, the repertoire was profiled, and TCRdb retains in-frame clones only, with some absent. The data contain 150,000 to 200,000 clones, around 8.6% of them singletons. Study-level findings and limits: Shorter TCRB CDR3s, moderately but significantly so, marked every one of the four CD4+ subsets in Type 1 diabetes patients.

Input material: central memory CD4+ T cells from blood. These receptors were obtained from a woman aged 18-35 years with type 1 diabetes.

The chain joins TRBV5-5 to TRBJ2-1; no clear D gene. V lost 1 base and J 4 bases, leaving 9 bases between the germline ends. The CDR3 runs 14 residues. Germline V lookup: CDR1 SGHKS, CDR2 YYEKEE (reference sequence). CDR3 bases: TGTGCCAGCAGCTTGCAGTCGCCTTACAATGAGCAGTTCTTC. Protein product: CASSLQSPYNEQFF. Combining the CDR3 with reference TRBV5-5 and TRBJ2-1 gives the whole variable domain DAGVTQSPTHLIKTRGQQVTLRCSPISGHKSVSWYQQVLGQGPQFIFQYYEKEERGRGNFPDRFSARQFPNYSSELNVNALLLGDSALYLCASSLQSPYNEQFFGPGTRLTVL.

This clone was recorded many times. The chain's CDR3 is CASAGGLTQYF. Written as DNA, the CDR3 is TGTGCCAGCGCCGGGGGGTTAACGCAGTATTTT. The V call is TRBV28, the J call TRBJ2-3, with 7 positions matching TRBD2. Trimming removed 8 bases from V and 9 bases from J; junction bases left unmatched: 5. In germline, CDR1 is MDHEN, CDR2 SYDVKM. CDR3 size: 11 residues.

This clone was seen more than once but under ten times. The V gene is TRBV5-4, the J gene TRBJ2-3, with 10 bases matching TRBD1. The germline gives CDR1 SGHNT, CDR2 YYREEE (reference sequence). The CDR3 is 14 amino acids. The V segment lost 4 bases and the J segment 4 bases; nucleotides outside the gene matches: 3. The DNA for the CDR3 is TGTGCCAGCAGCGGGACAGGGGAGGCAGATACGCAGTATTTT. The encoded protein is CASSGTGEADTQYF. Looking up the rest from reference TRBV5-4 and TRBJ2-3 gives the full variable domain: ETGVTQSPTHLIKTRGQQVTLRCSSQSGHNTVSWYQQALGQGPQFIFQYYREEENGRGNFPPRFSGLQFPNYSSELNVNALELDDSALYLCASSGTGEADTQYFGPGTRLTVL.

This clone was seen only a few times. The chain has TRBV15 and TRBJ2-7, with 7 bases aligning to TRBD1. The trim removed 5 bases at V and 6 bases at J, leaving 10 bases unmatched. CDR3 length: 14 amino acids. Germline V CDR1 and CDR2: LNHNV, YYDKDF (reference sequence). This CDR3 is CATSSRQGRLEQYF. The CDR3 DNA reads as TGTGCCACCAGCTCTCGACAGGGACGGCTCGAGCAGTACTTC.

This clone was observed a handful of times. The chain combines TRBV6-6 with TRBJ2-7, with D tentatively TRBD1 (6 bases). Trimming pared 0 bases from V and 0 bases from J, leaving 9 bases between. The CDR3 has 15 residues. Germline values: CDR1 MNHNY, CDR2 SVGAGI (reference sequence). CDR3 loop: CASSYSGDNSYEQYF. DNA of the CDR3: TGTGCCAGCAGTTACTCGGGGGACAACTCCTACGAGCAGTACTTC.

The gene calls are TRBV28 and TRBJ2-7; maybe TRBD1 (5 bases). CDR3 length equals 13 residues. Germline-derived CDR1 and CDR2 are MDHEN and SYDVKM. Trimming pared 6 bases from V and 5 bases from J, leaving 14 bases between. The CDR3: CASRDSRSDEQYF. As DNA, the CDR3 is TGTGCCAGCAGAGACAGCCGGAGCGACGAGCAGTACTTC. The entire variable domain, with the rest obtained from reference TRBV28 and TRBJ2-7, is as follows: DVKVTQSSRYLVKRTGEKVFLECVQDMDHENMFWYRQDPGLGLRLIYFSYDVKMKEKGDIPEGYSVSREKKERFSLILESASTNQTSMYLCASRDSRSDEQYFGPGTRLTVT.

This sequence joins TRBV7-9 and TRBJ2-7; 8 positions agree with TRBD1. The J segment lost 2 bases and the V segment lost 8 bases, leaving 5 bases of the junction unmatched. In germline, CDR1 is SEHNR, CDR2 FQNEAQ (reference sequence). The CDR3 extends over 13 amino acids. CDR3 in amino acids: CASSGGYPYEQYF. CDR3 bases: TGTGCCAGCTCAGGGGGCTACCCCTACGAGCAGTACTTC.

This clone was counted between two and nine times. CDR3 residues: CASSEHGKADIQYF. The CDR3 DNA reads TGTGCCAGCAGTGAGCACGGGAAGGCGGACATTCAGTACTTC. The chain uses TRBV25-1 and TRBJ2-4, with TRBD2 as a possible D gene (5 bases). Germline V gives CDR1 MGHDK, CDR2 SYGVNS. Trimming removed 3 bases at V and 8 bases at J, with 14 bases between. The CDR3 consists of 14 residues.

This clone was detected a few times. The V and J genes are TRBV25-1 and TRBJ1-2, with 10 nucleotides matching TRBD1. V shed 1 base and J 7 bases; nucleotides not matched to a gene: 0. The germline CDR1 and CDR2 sequences are MGHDK and SYGVNS. This CDR3 has 13 residues. CDR3 sequence reads: CASSEWDRGGYTF. The CDR3 coding sequence is TGTGCCAGCAGTGAATGGGACAGGGGTGGCTACACCTTC.

This clone was seen a few times. CDR3 loop: CAWRQASGANVLTF. DNA for the CDR3: TGTGCCTGGAGACAGGCCTCTGGGGCCAACGTCCTGACTTTC. The genes are TRBV30 and TRBJ2-6, with D possibly matching TRBD1 (5 bases). This CDR3 has 14 amino acids. The germline V gene encodes CDR1 GTSNPN and CDR2 SVGIG (reference sequence). Trimming shortened V by 3 bases and J by 0 bases, and 6 bases separated the two germline ends.

The rearrangement uses TRBV25-1 and TRBJ2-1; 8 bases are shared with TRBD2. Unmatched junction bases numbered 11, after V lost 8 bases and J lost 8 bases. The CDR3 contains 14 residues. Germline V gives CDR1 MGHDK, CDR2 SYGVNS. The DNA for the CDR3 is TGTGCCAGCGAAGGGCGCGGGAGGTTATATGAGCAGTTCTTC. It translates to CASEGRGRLYEQFF. Looking up the rest from reference TRBV25-1 and TRBJ2-1 gives the full variable domain: EADIYQTPRYLVIGTGKKITLECSQTMGHDKMYWYQQDPGMELHLIHYSYGVNSTEKGDLSSESTVSRIRTEHFPLTLESARPSHTSQYLCASEGRGRLYEQFFGPGTRLTVL.

The chain has TRBV30 and TRBJ1-2, with no clear D. From germline, CDR1 is GTSNPN and CDR2 SVGIG (reference sequence). There are 12 residues in the CDR3. V shed 3 bases and J shed 7 bases, with 12 bases lying between them. CDR3 sequence reads: CAWSPFQAGYTF. Written as DNA, the CDR3 is TGTGCCTGGAGCCCCTTTCAAGCTGGCTACACCTTC.

The rearrangement uses TRBV7-8 and TRBJ2-6; no clear D. Germline assignment: CDR1 SGHVS and CDR2 FQNEAQ. The CDR3 spans 13 residues. V lost 6 bases and J 1 base, leaving 4 bases between the germline ends. DNA for the CDR3: TGTGCCAGCAGACTTTCTGGGGCCAACGTCCTGACTTTC. Its protein is CASRLSGANVLTF.

This sequence joins TRBV11-2 and TRBJ2-5, with D tentatively TRBD2 (6 bases). CDR3 length: 14 amino acids. Germline CDR1 SGHAT, CDR2 FQNNGV. Trimming removed 5 bases at V and 5 bases at J, with 15 bases between. The CDR3 loop reads CASSPGGRTETQYF. In DNA form, the CDR3 reads TGTGCCAGCAGCCCTGGGGGGAGGACGGAGACCCAGTACTTC.

This clone was detected a few times. CDR3 in DNA: TGTGCCAGCTCACCCCGAACGATACGAGGGGAGACCCAGTACTTC. This sequence encodes CASSPRTIRGETQYF. The V gene is TRBV18, the J gene TRBJ2-5; a weak D match, TRBD2 (5 bases). The CDR3 spans 15 residues. The V gene lost 3 bases and the J gene lost 5 bases, with 16 bases spanning the gap. The germline gives CDR1 KGHSH, CDR2 LQKENI.

The chain joins TRBV21-1 to TRBJ2-3; TRBD2, the D gene given by the table, was not confirmed from the DNA. TRBV21-1 is shown as a pseudogene. The CDR3 covers 10 residues. The CDR3 loop reads CASILDTQYF. The DNA of the CDR3 is TGTGCCAGCATTCTAGATACGCAGTATTTT.

This clone was seen a few times. This chain uses TRBV15 with TRBJ2-3; 7 bases are shared with TRBD2. Germline loops: CDR1 LNHNV, CDR2 YYDKDF (reference sequence). CDR3 length: 17 amino acids. V was pared by 4 bases and J by 6 bases, with 16 bases of the junction left unmatched. The CDR3 reads CATSTSKRGLPRDTQYF. Written as DNA, the CDR3 is TGTGCCACCAGCACTTCTAAGCGGGGCCTCCCCCGGGATACGCAGTATTTT.

This clone was seen a few times. The chain joins TRBV20-1 to TRBJ2-3; no clear D. V was clipped by 4 bases and J by 8 bases, with 10 bases between them. This CDR3 region has 11 residues. Germline loops: CDR1 DFQATT, CDR2 SNEGSKA (reference sequence). This CDR3 is CSATRTGTQYF. The CDR3 DNA reads TGCAGTGCTACCCGTACCGGTACGCAGTATTTT.

This chain links TRBV2 with TRBJ2-7; 8 nucleotides agree with TRBD1. V shed 4 bases and J 4 bases; nucleotides not matched to a gene: 3. This CDR3 is 13 amino acids long. CDR1 and CDR2 (germline): SNHLY, FYNNEI. CDR3 in DNA: TGTGCCAGCAGTGGGACAGGGAGGTACGAGCAGTACTTC. Translating it yields CASSGTGRYEQYF.

This clone has only a few counts. The chain couples TRBV14 to TRBJ1-2, with a weak D call TRBD1 (6 bases). Germline loops: CDR1 SGHDN, CDR2 FVKESK. Trimming pared 4 bases from V and 8 bases from J, leaving 11 bases between. This CDR3 comprises 12 residues. As DNA, the CDR3 is TGTGCCAGCAGCCCTGACAGGCTCGGCTACACCTTC. The encoded protein is CASSPDRLGYTF.

V gene TRBV11-2 combines with J gene TRBJ2-3; 9 nucleotides agree with TRBD1. With V trimmed by 5 bases and J by 4 bases, 7 bases remained unmatched. The CDR3 has 15 amino acids. Germline values: CDR1 SGHAT, CDR2 FQNNGV. The CDR3 region has the DNA TGTGCCAGCAGCGGCCGGGACAGGGTTGCAGATACGCAGTATTTT. This translates into CASSGRDRVADTQYF.

V and J are TRBV29-1 and TRBJ2-3; 15 bases are shared with TRBD2. Trimming cost V 4 bases and J 2 bases; bases outside gene matches: 4. The CDR3 is made up of 16 amino acids. Germline CDR1 SQVTM, CDR2 ANQGSEA. In DNA form, the CDR3 reads TGCAGCGTTGTTGGGACTAGCGGGGGGAACACAGATACGCAGTATTTT. It is translated as CSVVGTSGGNTDTQYF.

This chain connects TRBV6-1 to TRBJ2-5, with D perhaps matching TRBD1 (5 bases). V lost 2 bases and J 5 bases, leaving 9 bases between the germline ends. Germline loops: CDR1 MNHNS, CDR2 SASEGT. The CDR3 runs to 13 residues. CDR3 coding DNA: TGTGCCAGCAGTGAAAACAGGATGGAGACCCAGTACTTC. Its protein product is CASSENRMETQYF.

The CDR3 is CSVEDPRGSTDTQYF. Written as DNA, the CDR3 is TGCAGCGTTGAAGATCCCCGGGGGAGCACAGATACGCAGTATTTT. The V gene is TRBV29-1, the J gene TRBJ2-3; the D gene is possibly TRBD2 (6 bases). CDR1 SQVTM and CDR2 ANQGSEA come from the germline V gene. With 0 bases removed from V and 0 bases from J, the gap between germline ends came to 10 bases. The CDR3 has 15 residues.

The CDR3 sequence: CASSFVGLAGQETQYF. CDR3 nucleotide sequence: TGCGCCAGCAGCTTTGTGGGACTAGCGGGCCAAGAGACCCAGTACTTC. The chain has TRBV5-1 and TRBJ2-5, with 12 positions matching TRBD2. The CDR3 extends over 16 amino acids. V shed 2 bases, J shed 1 base, and the junction held 3 bases outside the gene matches. Germline CDR1 is SGHRS and CDR2 is YFSETQ.

There are a few counts of this clone. The rearrangement uses TRBV13 and TRBJ2-7; 11 nucleotides match TRBD1. J lost 6 bases, V lost 4 bases, and 2 bases had no gene match. Germline CDR1 reads PRHDT; CDR2 reads FYEKMQ (reference sequence). The CDR3 covers 13 residues. The CDR3 bases are TGTGCCAGCAGCTCCGGGACAGGGGGCGAGCAGTACTTC. It codes for CASSSGTGGEQYF.

The genes are TRBV7-8 and TRBJ2-3; D gene unclear. Germline V CDR1 and CDR2: SGHVS, FQNEAQ. Trimming left V 5 bases short and J 2 bases short, with 8 bases between. CDR3 length equals 13 residues. In nucleotides, the CDR3 is TGTGCCAGCAGCCCCACTCCCACAGATACGCAGTATTTT. Protein product: CASSPTPTDTQYF.

This clone was observed a few times. The chain links TRBV5-4 to TRBJ2-5; 8 nucleotides line up with TRBD2. V shed 4 bases, J shed 5 bases, and the junction held 4 bases outside the gene matches. The CDR3 is 13 residues long. Germline V lookup: CDR1 SGHNT, CDR2 YYREEE (reference sequence). CDR3 sequence (DNA): TGTGCCAGCAGCCTGCCGGGGGGGGAGACCCAGTACTTC. Residues: CASSLPGGETQYF.

This clone was observed a few times. This chain connects TRBV10-2 to TRBJ2-5; possibly TRBD2 for D (6 bases). The ends were cut back, 8 bases at V and 2 bases at J, with 12 bases in the middle. CDR3 length equals 13 residues. Germline V CDR1 and CDR2: WSHSY, SAAADI. The CDR3 region is CASGGSQQETQYF. CDR3 bases: TGCGCCAGCGGGGGGAGCCAGCAAGAGACCCAGTACTTC.

V and J are TRBV28 and TRBJ2-7, with 10 bases that match TRBD1. The CDR3 has 15 residues. Trimming removed 2 bases from V and 2 bases from J; junction bases left unmatched: 3. CDR1 and CDR2 from the germline V gene are MDHEN and SYDVKM. The CDR3 nucleotides read TGTGCCAGCAGTTTAGGACAGGGGGGTGCCTACGAGCAGTACTTC. This encodes CASSLGQGGAYEQYF.

This chain links TRBV19 with TRBJ2-1; weak D call: TRBD2 (6 bases). V gave up 3 bases and J gave up 6 bases, with 12 bases separating them. The CDR3 covers 14 residues. The germline gives CDR1 LNHDA, CDR2 SQIVND (reference sequence). CDR3 nucleotides: TGTGCCAGTAGTATCCCGGGAGTAGCCAATGAGCAGTTCTTC. Its protein is CASSIPGVANEQFF.